These T cell receptor beta chains were read from a single sample in a study of blood T cell repertoires in COVID-19. Measured with immunoSEQ multiplex PCR; TCRdb has only the in-frame clones, and not every one. In the table there are roughly 250,000 clones, approximately 90% of which are singletons. Material: PBMCs or T cells enriched from blood (not recorded which). The receptor source for this set is a woman aged 40-49 years with acute COVID-19. CDR3s include the opening cysteine and the closing phenylalanine or tryptophan. Fields, in order: CDR3 length, V gene, D gene, J gene, clone size, CDR3 protein, CDR3 DNA. The D gene is left open where the match is weak. Size values are once, few and many counts, or a class for expanded clones, and some rows have none.

12	TRBV12-5	-	TRBJ1-1	-	CASGFGPGEAFF	TGTGCTAGTGGTTTTGGCCCTGGTGAAGCTTTCTTT
14	TRBV4-1	TRBD1	TRBJ1-1	-	CASSQVTGETEAFF	TGCGCCAGCAGCCAAGTGACAGGGGAGACTGAAGCTTTCTTT
14	TRBV2	-	TRBJ1-1	-	CASRDNGVNTEAFF	TGTGCCAGCAGGGATAACGGAGTGAACACTGAAGCTTTCTTT
14	TRBV11-3	-	TRBJ1-1	-	CASSLSGMNTEAFF	TGTGCCAGCAGCTTATCAGGGATGAACACTGAAGCTTTCTTT
12	TRBV28	-	TRBJ2-2	few	CASSSSTGELFF	TGTGCCAGCAGTTCCTCGACCGGGGAGCTGTTTTTT
17	TRBV9	TRBD2	TRBJ2-1	-	CASRLPVGSGPNNEQFF	TGTGCCAGCAGACTCCCGGTGGGTAGCGGGCCTAACAATGAGCAGTTCTTC
15	TRBV9	-	TRBJ2-2	-	CASSVGQGWTGELFF	TGTGCCAGCAGCGTAGGCCAGGGGTGGACCGGGGAGCTGTTTTTT
15	TRBV6-4	-	TRBJ2-1	once	CASSDSPSENNEQFF	TGTGCCAGCAGTGACTCCCCCTCCGAGAACAATGAGCAGTTCTTC
13	TRBV5-1	-	TRBJ2-7	-	CASSFASRLEQYF	TGCGCCAGCAGCTTTGCCAGCAGGCTCGAGCAGTACTTC
15	TRBV3-1/TRBV3-2	-	TRBJ2-7	-	CASSQASGENYEQYF	TGTGCCAGCAGCCAAGCATCGGGGGAGAACTACGAGCAGTACTTC
15	TRBV7-9	-	TRBJ1-4	-	CASSLAGRINEKLFF	TGTGCCAGCAGCTTAGCTGGCAGGATTAATGAAAAACTGTTTTTT
15	TRBV5-1	-	TRBJ1-6	once	CASSLEPGPFSPLHF	TGCGCCAGCAGCTTGGAACCGGGTCCATTTTCACCCCTCCACTTT
13	TRBV6-5	TRBD1	TRBJ1-5	-	CASSADRGQPQHF	TGTGCCAGCAGCGCAGACAGGGGTCAGCCCCAGCATTTT
14	TRBV27	TRBD1	TRBJ2-5	-	CASSSQRQGATQYF	TGTGCCAGCAGTTCGCAAAGACAGGGGGCGACCCAGTACTTC
16	TRBV7-9	TRBD2	TRBJ2-3	-	CASTPGLAGRTDTQYF	TGTGCCAGCACCCCCGGACTAGCGGGGCGCACAGATACGCAGTATTTT
15	TRBV19	TRBD1	TRBJ1-4	-	CASKATGGSNEKLFF	TGTGCCAGTAAAGCGACAGGGGGCTCTAATGAAAAACTGTTTTTT
12	TRBV29-1	-	TRBJ1-1	-	CSVETRQLEAFF	TGCAGCGTTGAAACCCGACAGCTTGAAGCTTTCTTT
15	TRBV13	TRBD1	TRBJ1-1	-	CASSLPTGVATEAFF	TGTGCCAGCAGCTTACCCACAGGGGTGGCCACTGAAGCTTTCTTT
19	TRBV3-1/TRBV3-2	TRBD2	TRBJ2-7	-	CASSQDGSKGLAGTDEQYF	TGTGCCAGCAGCCAAGACGGGTCCAAGGGACTAGCGGGAACTGACGAGCAGTACTTC
16	TRBV6-5	TRBD1	TRBJ1-1	-	CASSYSRGGANTEAFF	TGTGCCAGCAGTTACTCTCGAGGGGGCGCGAACACTGAAGCTTTCTTT
12	TRBV12-3/TRBV12-4	-	TRBJ1-1	-	CASSLRVSEAFF	TGTGCCAGCAGTTTACGGGTGTCTGAAGCTTTCTTT
14	TRBV4-1	TRBD1	TRBJ1-1	-	CASSQTGANTEAFF	TGCGCCAGCAGCCAGACAGGGGCGAACACTGAAGCTTTCTTT
19	TRBV4-1	-	TRBJ2-4	-	CASSPFFSQGIQAKNIQYF	TGCGCCAGCAGCCCCTTCTTCTCACAGGGAATACAAGCCAAAAACATTCAGTACTTC
13	TRBV2	TRBD1	TRBJ1-4	-	CASRNQGVGKLFF	TGTGCCAGCAGAAACCAGGGGGTCGGAAAACTGTTTTTT
15	TRBV18	-	TRBJ2-6	-	CASSNQFSGANVLTF	TGTGCCAGCTCGAACCAGTTCTCTGGGGCCAACGTCCTGACTTTC
15	TRBV21-1	-	TRBJ2-7	-	CASSTLQGSAYEQYF	TGTGCCAGCAGCACATTACAGGGGTCGGCCTACGAGCAGTACTTC
17	TRBV4-2	TRBD1	TRBJ2-2	once	CASSLTTGTGGSGELFF	TGTGCCAGCAGCCTTACTACCGGGACAGGGGGATCCGGGGAGCTGTTTTTT
12	TRBV11-2	-	TRBJ1-6	-	CASSLGIPPLHF	TGTGCCAGCAGCTTGGGCATTCCACCCCTCCACTTT
13	TRBV5-6	TRBD2	TRBJ2-2	-	CASSFTGGGELFF	TGTGCCAGCAGCTTTACGGGGGGCGGGGAGCTGTTTTTT
14	TRBV29-1	TRBD1	TRBJ1-2	-	CSVYGQGVLYGYTF	TGCAGCGTTTACGGACAGGGAGTTCTTTATGGCTACACCTTC
14	TRBV11-3	TRBD1	TRBJ1-2	few	CASSWTGLSYGYTF	TGTGCCAGCAGCTGGACAGGGTTGAGCTATGGCTACACCTTC
15	TRBV7-9	-	TRBJ2-3	-	CASSSGTKDTDTQYF	TGTGCCAGCAGCTCAGGAACCAAAGACACAGATACGCAGTATTTT
11	TRBV20-1	-	TRBJ1-2	-	CNPQDKYGYTF	TGCAATCCGCAGGACAAGTATGGCTACACCTTC
16	TRBV7-9	TRBD1	TRBJ2-5	-	CASSPTPGQGGETQYF	TGTGCCAGCAGCCCAACCCCGGGACAGGGGGGAGAGACCCAGTACTTC
13	TRBV28	-	TRBJ1-5	-	CASRELRGKPQHF	TGTGCCAGCAGGGAATTGCGGGGAAAGCCCCAGCATTTT
15	TRBV5-1	-	TRBJ1-4	-	CASSLSTSTNEKLFF	TGCGCCAGCAGCTTGTCCACTTCAACTAATGAAAAACTGTTTTTT
15	TRBV4-1	-	TRBJ1-6	few	CASSQGAGTVSPLHF	TGCGCCAGCAGCCAAGGGGCGGGGACGGTTTCACCCCTCCACTTT
13	TRBV30	TRBD1	TRBJ1-5	-	CAWTYGQGQPQHF	TGTGCCTGGACCTACGGACAGGGGCAGCCCCAGCATTTT
15	TRBV5-5	-	TRBJ1-2	-	CASSLDTGLDYGYTF	TGTGCCAGCAGCTTGGACACAGGGTTGGACTATGGCTACACCTTC
15	TRBV7-2	TRBD1	TRBJ2-7	once	CASTGGLGQLYEQYF	TGTGCCAGCACCGGCGGGTTGGGACAGCTCTACGAGCAGTACTTC
15	TRBV4-3	-	TRBJ1-2	-	CASSQDEEPSGGYTF	TGCGCCAGCAGCCAAGATGAAGAACCATCGGGGGGCTACACCTTC
11	TRBV28	-	TRBJ1-4	-	CASSLNEKLFF	TGTGCCAGCAGCCTTAATGAAAAACTGTTTTTT
16	TRBV5-1	TRBD1	TRBJ2-1	once	CASSPPGTGSYNEQFF	TGCGCCAGCAGCCCCCCCGGGACAGGGTCCTACAATGAGCAGTTCTTC
14	TRBV30	-	TRBJ1-6	-	CAWSAGSLRSPLHF	TGTGCCTGGTCTGCGGGGAGTTTAAGGTCACCCCTCCACTTT
15	TRBV4-1	TRBD1	TRBJ2-7	-	CASSQEAGTGYEQYF	TGCGCCAGCAGCCAAGAGGCCGGGACAGGCTACGAGCAGTACTTC
14	TRBV6-2/TRBV6-3	-	TRBJ2-3	-	CASSYGGSTDTQYF	TGTGCCAGCAGTTACGGAGGGAGCACAGATACGCAGTATTTT
16	TRBV6-5	-	TRBJ1-6	-	CASSYSGLNYNSPLHF	TGTGCCAGCAGTTACTCGGGACTGAACTATAATTCACCCCTCCACTTT
14	TRBV28	TRBD1	TRBJ1-6	-	CASRPGQARSPLHF	TGTGCCAGCAGGCCGGGACAGGCACGTTCACCCCTCCACTTT